The T cell receptor beta chain under discussion was sequenced for a study of cytomegalovirus exposure and HLA in healthy donors. Study conclusions and caveats: Accurate prediction of most subjects' HLA-A and HLA-B alleles from TCR beta sequences was reported. Being productive about 87% or about 30% of the time was typical of most TCR beta V segments in an earlier analysis.

V shed 6 bases, J shed 2 bases, and the junction held 7 bases outside the gene matches. The germline V gene has CDR1 SQVTM and CDR2 ANQGSEA. The CDR3 is made up of 14 amino acids. As to this clone: The antigen remains undetermined.

The PCR used 60 Vbeta and 13 Jbeta primers. Sequencing was performed with immunoSEQ multiplex PCR; in TCRdb, only in-frame clones are kept and a portion is missing. The sample holds about 99,000 clones, around three quarters seen once. This receptor was identified in a male donor in good health and CMV-seropositive. The V and J genes are TRBV29-1 and TRBJ2-5, with 9 bases fitting TRBD1. The source material was PBMCs. The CDR3 DNA is TGCAGCGTCGGGGGACAGGGTGGGCAAGAGACCCAGTACTTC. Translated, it gives CSVGGQGGQETQYF. Supplemented by reference TRBV29-1 and TRBJ2-5, the full variable domain reads SAVISQKPSRDICQRGTSLTIQCQVDSQVTMMFWYRQQPGQSLTLIATANQGSEATYESGFVIDKFPISRPNLTFSTLTVSNMSPEDSSIYLCSVGGQGGQETQYFGPGTRLLVL.